Listed here is a single T cell receptor beta chain. The antigen remains unidentified. Patients aged 18 to 65 with hyperthyroidism were newly diagnosed, with duration under 2 months. The PBMCs were taken from under 12 ml of fresh peripheral blood. Amplified TCR beta CDR3 regions derived from RNA transcripts. Initially, a first-round RT-PCR of the TCR CDR3 employed the HTBI primer set. TCRdb re-called the multiplex PCR reads with MiXCR, one entry per CDR3 protein. The table lists under 350,000 distinct CDR3 sequences, roughly a fifth of them singletons. These data are taken from a study of T cells in Graves' hyperthyroidism and ophthalmopathy. Study findings and constraints: Using 13 V-J features, a model discriminated ophthalmopathy from stable hyperthyroidism.

CDR1 is SEHNR, CDR2 FQNEAQ, per germline (reference sequence). V lost 3 bases to trimming and J lost 3 bases; unmatched junction nucleotides: 3. The CDR3 is 15 residues long. The specimen sequenced was blood. The sequence came from a woman between 50 and 59 years old with Graves' hyperthyroidism. This rearrangement joins TRBV7-9 to TRBJ2-1; 9 bases match TRBD2. The CDR3: CASSLPSGIYNEQFF. CDR3 in DNA: TGTGCCAGCAGCTTGCCTAGCGGGATCTACAATGAGCAGTTCTTC.